Below are 15 T cell receptor beta chains sequenced from a single sample in a study of CD8 T cells in ankylosing spondylitis. TCRdb re-analysed the 5' RACE reads in MiXCR, keeping a single row per CDR3 protein. The sample holds a few hundred thousand distinct CDR3 sequences, around 22% seen once. The antigens of these receptors remain unknown. Findings of the study overall: Seven to nine highly homologous variants formed a TCR beta motif that appeared characteristic of ankylosing spondylitis blood.

Sequenced input: blood, either unsorted or a sorted T cell fraction (not recorded which). The receptors come from a male donor with ankylosing spondylitis.

This clonotype was picked up a small number of times. As DNA, the CDR3 is TGTGCCAGCAGTTTTAGCAGGTTAGAGAGCTCCTACGAGCAGTACTTC. It yields the protein CASSFSRLESSYEQYF. V usage is TRBV28 and J usage is TRBJ2-7; D gene unclear. The V end lost 3 bases, the J end lost 0 bases, and 15 bases lay between the germline ends. The CDR3 covers 16 residues. CDR1 is MDHEN and CDR2 is SYDVKM in the germline V gene.

The gene calls are TRBV29-1 and TRBJ2-5, with 7 bases lining up with TRBD2. From germline, CDR1 is SQVTM and CDR2 ANQGSEA. The J segment lost 4 bases and the V segment lost 7 bases, leaving 12 bases of the junction unmatched. The CDR3 runs to 14 residues. The CDR3 coding sequence is TGCAGCGGGGGGGGTCGGGGGATTGGAGAGACCCAGTACTTC. The encoded protein is CSGGGRGIGETQYF.

The chain has TRBV7-9 and TRBJ2-2, with TRBD1 matching 11 bases. The CDR3 is 16 residues long. The V gene's germline CDR1 is SEHNR and CDR2 FQNEAQ (reference sequence). Trimming removed 2 bases from V and 6 bases from J; junction bases left unmatched: 5. This CDR3 is CASSLRGTGGPGELFF. The CDR3 DNA is TGTGCCAGCAGCTTAAGAGGGACAGGGGGACCCGGGGAGCTGTTTTTT.

The chain carries TRBV5-1 and TRBJ2-6, with D uncertain. This CDR3 is built from 15 residues. Germline CDR1 is SGHRS and CDR2 is YFSETQ. The germline V and J ends were trimmed by 4 bases and 2 bases, with 10 bases remaining between them. The CDR3 protein is CASSRKDPGANVLTF. CDR3 DNA: TGCGCCAGCAGCAGAAAGGACCCTGGGGCCAACGTCCTGACTTTC.

CDR3 nucleotides: TGCGCCAGCAGCTACCGGGCCCGGAGGGTAGATGGCTACACCTTC. Protein sequence: CASSYRARRVDGYTF. The chain combines TRBV4-1 with TRBJ1-2, with D unclear. The CDR3 runs to 15 residues. The germline CDR1 and CDR2 sequences are MGHRA and YSYEKL. The V gene lost 5 bases and the J gene lost 6 bases, with 19 bases spanning the gap.

The rearrangement links TRBV28 to TRBJ2-7, with 9 positions matching TRBD2. Germline values: CDR1 MDHEN, CDR2 SYDVKM. CDR3 size: 16 residues. The trim removed 3 bases at V and 3 bases at J, leaving 9 bases unmatched. The CDR3 nucleotides are TGTGCCAGCAGTTTCGCCCTAGCGGGAACAGTCTACGAGCAGTACTTC. Translating gives CASSFALAGTVYEQYF.

V is TRBV28 and J is TRBJ2-5; 13 positions agree with TRBD2. Trimming took 10 bases from V and 4 from J; bases not matched to a gene: 3. Germline V gene lookup returns CDR1 MDHEN and CDR2 SYDVKM. The length of the CDR3 is 13 residues. The CDR3 sequence is CAIGLAGAETQYF. The CDR3 coding sequence is TGTGCCATAGGACTAGCGGGAGCAGAGACCCAGTACTTC.

This rearrangement joins TRBV20-1 to TRBJ2-6; D gene ambiguous. Per the germline V gene, CDR1 is DFQATT and CDR2 is SNEGSKA (reference sequence). V was trimmed by 4 bases and J by 0 bases, leaving 4 bases between them. The CDR3 totals 13 residues. CDR3 in DNA: TGCAGTGCTAAGTACTCTGGGGCCAACGTCCTGACTTTC. This encodes CSAKYSGANVLTF.

This clonotype was observed a handful of times. The chain couples TRBV19 to TRBJ1-5, with D perhaps matching TRBD1 (6 bases). The V and J ends lost 6 bases and 3 bases respectively, with 15 bases between them. Germline loops: CDR1 LNHDA, CDR2 SQIVND (reference sequence). This CDR3 is 15 amino acids long. Here the CDR3 DNA reads TGTGCCAGTAGCACGACAGGAGTTTTCAATCAGCCCCAGCATTTT. As protein: CASSTTGVFNQPQHF.

This clonotype was counted a few times. This chain uses TRBV20-1 with TRBJ2-4, with D perhaps TRBD1 or TRBD2 (6 bases each). With 0 bases removed from V and 1 base from J, the gap between germline ends came to 10 bases. CDR3 length: 15 amino acids. The germline V gene encodes CDR1 DFQATT and CDR2 SNEGSKA (reference sequence). CDR3 nucleotides: TGCAGTGCTAGAGATACAGGGAGGGCCAAAAACATTCAGTACTTC. Its translation: CSARDTGRAKNIQYF.

In this sample, this clonotype turned up a few times. V gene TRBV18 combines with J gene TRBJ2-3; no definite D call. The CDR3 covers 13 residues. Trimming cost V 6 bases and J 2 bases, with 9 bases left between them. The germline V gene has CDR1 KGHSH and CDR2 LQKENI. This CDR3 reads CASSPVLTDTQYF. CDR3 nucleotides: TGTGCCAGCTCCCCGGTCCTCACAGATACGCAGTATTTT.

This clonotype appeared a few times. The J gene is TRBJ2-1, the V gene TRBV24-1, with 12 positions matching TRBD2. CDR1 and CDR2 (germline): KGHDR, SFDVKD. The CDR3 has 16 residues. The V segment lost 3 bases and the J segment 2 bases; nucleotides outside the gene matches: 1. In nucleotides, the CDR3 is TGTGCCACCAGTGATCCTAGCGGGAGGGCCTACAATGAGCAGTTCTTC. It yields the protein CATSDPSGRAYNEQFF.

With respect to this clonotype: Since a much larger clone is just one base distant, this may be a read error. The gene calls are TRBV11-3 and TRBJ2-1, with TRBD1 matching 8 bases. Germline values: CDR1 SGHNT, CDR2 YENEEA. V shed 5 bases, J shed 5 bases, and the junction held 8 bases outside the gene matches. The CDR3 has 15 amino acids. The CDR3 nucleotides read TGTGCCAGCAGCCTCGACAGGGGCGGAAACAATGAGCAGTTCTTC. Translating gives CASSLDRGGNNEQFF.

V is TRBV6-1 and J is TRBJ2-1, with D possibly matching TRBD2 (5 bases). Between the trimmed V and J ends, which lost 4 bases and 2 bases, there was a span of 12 bases. Germline CDR1 and CDR2: MNHNS and SASEGT. This CDR3 spans 15 amino acids. Here the CDR3 DNA reads TGTGCCAGCAGTGCCCGGGATCGGACCTACAATGAGCAGTTCTTC. This translates into CASSARDRTYNEQFF.

The chain carries TRBV18 and TRBJ1-1, with D uncertain. Between the trimmed V and J ends, which lost 3 bases and 0 bases, there was a span of 14 bases. The germline CDR1 and CDR2 sequences are KGHSH and LQKENI. This CDR3 is built from 16 residues. DNA of the CDR3: TGTGCCAGCTCACCCGCGCCCGCCAGGATGAACACTGAAGCTTTCTTT. As protein: CASSPAPARMNTEAFF.